A selection of T cell receptor beta chains follows, all from one sample in a study of naive and memory T cell subsets. MiXCR, applied by TCRdb to the UMI-ligation and nested PCR reads, yields one record per CDR3 protein. The sample contains around 130,000 distinct CDR3 sequences, roughly 36% of which appear only once. The specimen sequenced was central memory CD4+ T cells from blood. These receptor sequences come from a human donor in good health. The CDR3 runs from the conserved cysteine through the conserved F or W. A D gene is named only where the DNA matches it firmly. Only some rows state a clone size, as once, few, many or a class for expanded clones.

V gene	clone size	J gene	D gene	CDR3 protein	CDR3 DNA
TRBV18	-	TRBJ2-1	TRBD1	CASSPRGTGAWEQFF	TGTGCCAGCTCACCGAGGGGGACAGGGGCTTGGGAGCAGTTCTTC
TRBV6-2/TRBV6-3	-	TRBJ2-7	-	CASSIVRTQEQYF	TGTGCCAGCAGTATCGTCAGGACGCAGGAGCAGTACTTC
TRBV29-1	few	TRBJ2-3	-	CSVDWTDTQYF	TGCAGCGTTGATTGGACAGATACGCAGTATTTT
TRBV5-1	-	TRBJ1-2	TRBD1	CASSRTQGARNYGYTF	TGCGCCAGCAGCAGGACACAGGGGGCGCGGAACTATGGCTACACCTTC
TRBV12-3/TRBV12-4	few	TRBJ2-7	TRBD2	CASGTSGTDEQYF	TGTGCCAGCGGGACTAGCGGAACGGACGAGCAGTACTTC
TRBV6-2/TRBV6-3	-	TRBJ2-1	-	CASSLMRGGSSSYNEQFF	TGTGCCAGCAGTCTAATGCGAGGGGGATCAAGCTCCTACAATGAGCAGTTCTTC
TRBV7-6	many	TRBJ2-1	-	CASSVQAVAMGEQFF	TGTGCCAGCAGCGTACAAGCGGTTGCAATGGGTGAGCAGTTCTTC
TRBV11-2	once	TRBJ2-7	TRBD2	CASSLDRGVIEQYF	TGTGCCAGCAGCTTAGATCGGGGGGTAATCGAGCAGTACTTC
TRBV29-1	few	TRBJ1-2	TRBD1	CSVDPGGGGYTF	TGCAGCGTTGATCCAGGGGGAGGTGGCTACACCTTC
TRBV30	-	TRBJ1-5	-	CAWSPRGEAQPQHF	TGTGCCTGGAGTCCCAGGGGCGAGGCTCAGCCCCAGCATTTT
TRBV7-2	few	TRBJ2-4	-	CASSSEISLAKNIQYF	TGTGCCAGCAGCTCCGAAATTTCGTTAGCCAAAAACATTCAGTACTTC
TRBV5-1	few	TRBJ1-4	TRBD1	CASSLTGGTNEKLFF	TGCGCCAGCAGCTTAACAGGGGGAACTAATGAAAAACTGTTTTTT
TRBV6-5	few	TRBJ1-3	-	CASSYWPVSGNTIYF	TGTGCCAGCAGTTACTGGCCAGTCTCTGGAAACACCATATATTTT
TRBV2	-	TRBJ2-1	TRBD2	CASSSGSSYNEQFF	TGTGCCAGCAGTAGCGGGAGCTCCTACAATGAGCAGTTCTTC
TRBV7-9	few	TRBJ2-7	-	CASSNYEQYF	TGTGCCAGCAGCAACTACGAGCAGTACTTC
TRBV6-5	-	TRBJ1-1	-	CASTGDPGTEAFF	TGTGCCAGCACCGGGGACCCCGGCACTGAAGCTTTCTTT
TRBV12-5	few	TRBJ2-4	-	CASGPGPDIQYF	TGTGCTAGTGGTCCGGGACCGGACATTCAGTACTTC
TRBV2	-	TRBJ2-4	-	CASRSENIQYF	TGTGCCAGCAGATCCGAAAACATTCAGTACTTC
TRBV29-1	-	TRBJ1-6	-	CSVRTGSYNSPLHF	TGCAGCGTTCGGACGGGCTCCTATAATTCACCCCTCCACTTT
TRBV29-1	few	TRBJ2-7	-	CSVVGGRLGEQYF	TGCAGCGTTGTAGGAGGGCGTCTTGGGGAGCAGTACTTC
TRBV4-1	few	TRBJ2-1	-	CASSGIRAGIAYNEQFF	TGCGCCAGCAGCGGAATCCGAGCGGGTATCGCCTACAATGAGCAGTTCTTC
TRBV4-1	few	TRBJ2-1	TRBD1	CASSRYMDRGPSNEQFF	TGCGCCAGCAGCCGCTACATGGACAGGGGGCCTAGCAATGAGCAGTTCTTC
TRBV28	-	TRBJ2-5	-	CASSFHPAQQETQYF	TGTGCCAGCAGTTTTCACCCAGCCCAGCAAGAGACCCAGTACTTC
TRBV4-1	few	TRBJ2-7	TRBD2	CASSQSSTSGPYEQYF	TGCGCCAGCAGCCAGTCGAGTACTAGCGGGCCCTACGAGCAGTACTTC
TRBV5-1	few	TRBJ2-7	-	CASSLQVDYEQYF	TGCGCCAGCAGCTTGCAGGTGGACTACGAGCAGTACTTC
TRBV29-1	medium-sized	TRBJ2-1	-	CSVRPNLLNEQFF	TGCAGCGTTCGCCCGAACCTACTCAATGAGCAGTTCTTC
TRBV12-3/TRBV12-4	-	TRBJ2-3	-	CASSFGDTQYF	TGTGCCAGCAGTTTTGGAGATACGCAGTATTTT
TRBV9	many	TRBJ1-5	-	CASSVGAGENQPQHF	TGTGCCAGCAGCGTAGGGGCAGGGGAAAATCAGCCCCAGCATTTT
TRBV19	medium-sized	TRBJ2-1	TRBD2	CASSRTSPSVNEQFF	TGTGCCAGTAGTAGGACTAGCCCAAGTGTCAATGAGCAGTTCTTC
TRBV20-1	few	TRBJ2-3	TRBD2	CSAYYSGSPTDTQYF	TGCAGTGCTTACTATAGCGGGAGCCCCACAGATACGCAGTATTTT
TRBV7-2	-	TRBJ2-3	-	CASSLGPADTQYF	TGTGCCAGCAGCTTAGGCCCTGCAGATACGCAGTATTTT
TRBV6-5	many	TRBJ2-3	TRBD2	CASNPAGVDTQYF	TGTGCCAGCAATCCAGCGGGAGTGGATACGCAGTATTTT
TRBV20-1	few	TRBJ2-1	TRBD2	CSARDVASGSINEQFF	TGCAGTGCTAGAGATGTTGCTAGCGGGAGTATTAATGAGCAGTTCTTC
TRBV29-1	few	TRBJ1-4	-	CSAMTGQGGEKLFF	TGCAGCGCTATGACAGGTCAGGGTGGTGAAAAACTGTTTTTT
TRBV24-1	-	TRBJ2-7	-	CATSDSSGGSIYEQYF	TGTGCCACCAGTGATTCTAGTGGAGGATCCATCTACGAGCAGTACTTC
TRBV5-4	-	TRBJ2-1	TRBD2	CASSSGLRTSGRNEQFF	TGTGCCAGCAGCTCGGGACTCCGGACTAGCGGGAGAAATGAGCAGTTCTTC
TRBV7-8	few	TRBJ2-1	TRBD2	CASSPSPMKAGGGNEQFF	TGTGCCAGCAGTCCCTCCCCAATGAAGGCGGGAGGGGGGAATGAGCAGTTCTTC
TRBV20-1	few	TRBJ2-1	TRBD2	CSARGSRGVDEQFF	TGCAGTGCTAGGGGGTCGCGGGGGGTAGATGAGCAGTTCTTC
TRBV29-1	few	TRBJ2-7	TRBD1	CSVAQGVYEQYF	TGCAGCGTTGCACAGGGGGTCTACGAGCAGTACTTC
TRBV19	-	TRBJ1-1	-	CASSIPGLNTEAFF	TGTGCCAGTAGTATCCCGGGCTTGAACACTGAAGCTTTCTTT
TRBV2	few	TRBJ2-7	-	CASRRTEVWEQYF	TGTGCCAGCAGAAGGACAGAAGTCTGGGAGCAGTACTTC
TRBV7-2	few	TRBJ2-1	-	CASSDGLGLYEQFF	TGTGCCAGCAGCGACGGATTAGGTCTCTATGAGCAGTTCTTC
TRBV24-1	-	TRBJ2-1	-	CATSADPGLEQFF	TGTGCCACCAGTGCCGATCCAGGGTTGGAGCAGTTCTTC
TRBV28	many	TRBJ2-7	-	CASSISPYEQYF	TGTGCCAGCAGCATAAGCCCCTACGAGCAGTACTTC